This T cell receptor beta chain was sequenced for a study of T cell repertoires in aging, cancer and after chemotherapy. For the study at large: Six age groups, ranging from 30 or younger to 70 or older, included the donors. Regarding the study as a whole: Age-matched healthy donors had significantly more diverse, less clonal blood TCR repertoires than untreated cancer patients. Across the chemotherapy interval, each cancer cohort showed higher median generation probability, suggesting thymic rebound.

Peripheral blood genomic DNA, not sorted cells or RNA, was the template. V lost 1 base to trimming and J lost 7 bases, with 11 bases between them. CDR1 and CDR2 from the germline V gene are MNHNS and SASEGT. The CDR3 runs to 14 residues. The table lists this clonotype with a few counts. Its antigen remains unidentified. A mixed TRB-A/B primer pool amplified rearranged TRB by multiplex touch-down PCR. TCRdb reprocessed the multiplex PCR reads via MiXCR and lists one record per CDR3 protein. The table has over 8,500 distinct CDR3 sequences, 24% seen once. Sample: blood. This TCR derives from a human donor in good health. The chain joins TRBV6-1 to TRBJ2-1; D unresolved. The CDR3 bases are TGTGCCAGCAGTGAAGGAGGAATAGCAAATGAGCAGTTCTTC. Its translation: CASSEGGIANEQFF.